The source of this T cell receptor beta chain is a study of cytomegalovirus exposure and HLA in healthy donors. Libraries were prepared by immunoSEQ multiplex PCR; TCRdb keeps only in-frame clonotypes and omits some of them. This sample has under 350,000 clones, with approximately 86% found just once. Study-wide points: A few CMV-associated chains proved CMV antigen-specific in vitro. The classifier reportedly diagnosed cytomegalovirus status with high specificity and sensitivity. A subsequent analysis found that TCR clusters from the first cohort also tended to co-occur in the roughly 120 validation repertoires, with approximately 94% of cluster scores above 0.

It was the roughly 130-subject validation cohort, separate from the roughly 700-subject first cohort, to which the donors belonged. Germline CDR1 MNHNS, CDR2 SASEGT. The V and J ends lost 2 bases and 10 bases respectively, with 14 bases between them. The CDR3 runs to 13 residues. As regards this clone: The target antigen is unknown.

The sample consisted of PBMCs. J is TRBJ1-2 and V is TRBV6-1; D remains unclear. This receptor was obtained from a woman between 18 and 30 years old in good health and CMV-seronegative. The CDR3 sequence is CASSELGLGDYTF. Written as DNA, the CDR3 is TGTGCCAGCAGTGAACTTGGGCTGGGCGACTACACCTTC.